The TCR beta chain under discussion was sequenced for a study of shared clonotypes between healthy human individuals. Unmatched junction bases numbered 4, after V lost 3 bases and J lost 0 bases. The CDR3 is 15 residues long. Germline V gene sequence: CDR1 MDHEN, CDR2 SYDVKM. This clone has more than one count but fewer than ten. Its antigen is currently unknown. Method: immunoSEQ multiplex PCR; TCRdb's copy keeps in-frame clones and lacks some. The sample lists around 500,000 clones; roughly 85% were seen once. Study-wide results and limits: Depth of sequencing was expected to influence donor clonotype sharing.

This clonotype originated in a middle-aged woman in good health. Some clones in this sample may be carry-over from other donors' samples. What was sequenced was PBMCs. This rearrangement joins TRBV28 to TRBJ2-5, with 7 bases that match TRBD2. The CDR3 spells CASSLSAGDQETQYF. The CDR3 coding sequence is TGTGCCAGCAGTTTGTCGGCGGGAGACCAAGAGACCCAGTACTTC. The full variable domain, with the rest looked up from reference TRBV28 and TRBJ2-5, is DVKVTQSSRYLVKRTGEKVFLECVQDMDHENMFWYRQDPGLGLRLIYFSYDVKMKEKGDIPEGYSVSREKKERFSLILESASTNQTSMYLCASSLSAGDQETQYFGPGTRLLVL.